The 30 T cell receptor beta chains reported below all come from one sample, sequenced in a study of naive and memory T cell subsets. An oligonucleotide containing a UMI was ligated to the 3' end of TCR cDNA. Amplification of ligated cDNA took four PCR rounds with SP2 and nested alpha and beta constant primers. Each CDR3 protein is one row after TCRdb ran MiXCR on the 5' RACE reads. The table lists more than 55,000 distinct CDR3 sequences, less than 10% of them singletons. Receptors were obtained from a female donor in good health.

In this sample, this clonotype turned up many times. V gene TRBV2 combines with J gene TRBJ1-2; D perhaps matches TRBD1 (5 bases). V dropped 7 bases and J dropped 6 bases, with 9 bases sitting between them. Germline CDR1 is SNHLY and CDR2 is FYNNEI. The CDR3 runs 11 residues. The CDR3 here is CASTMGDGYTF. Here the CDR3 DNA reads TGTGCCAGCACCATGGGGGATGGCTACACCTTC.

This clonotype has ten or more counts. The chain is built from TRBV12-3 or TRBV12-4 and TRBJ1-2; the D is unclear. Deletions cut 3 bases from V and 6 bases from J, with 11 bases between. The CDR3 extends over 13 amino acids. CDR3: CASSFVSGDGYTF. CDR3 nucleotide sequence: TGTGCCAGCAGTTTCGTTTCTGGGGATGGCTACACCTTC.

CDR3 residues: CASSSHANSPLHF. CDR3 DNA sequence: TGTGCCAGCAGCTCCCACGCGAATTCACCCCTCCACTTT. The chain combines TRBV5-6 with TRBJ1-6; no firm D call. Germline V CDR1 and CDR2: SGHDT, YYEEEE. The CDR3 is made up of 13 amino acids. Trimming stripped 3 bases from V and 7 bases from J, with 8 bases between.

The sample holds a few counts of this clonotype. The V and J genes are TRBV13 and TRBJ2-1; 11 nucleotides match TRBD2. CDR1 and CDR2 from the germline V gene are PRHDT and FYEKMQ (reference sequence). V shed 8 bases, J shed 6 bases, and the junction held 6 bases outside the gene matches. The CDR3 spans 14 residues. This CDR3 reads CASQTSGVPNEQFF. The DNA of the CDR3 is TGTGCCAGCCAGACTAGCGGGGTGCCCAATGAGCAGTTCTTC.

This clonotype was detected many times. The CDR3 protein is CATSRDTGKSPLHF. The CDR3 coding sequence is TGTGCCACCAGCAGAGACACAGGGAAGTCACCCCTCCACTTT. The chain uses TRBV15 and TRBJ1-6, with D possibly being TRBD1 (6 bases). V lost 0 bases to trimming and J lost 10 bases, with 10 bases between them. This CDR3 spans 14 amino acids. Germline CDR1 LNHNV, CDR2 YYDKDF (reference sequence).

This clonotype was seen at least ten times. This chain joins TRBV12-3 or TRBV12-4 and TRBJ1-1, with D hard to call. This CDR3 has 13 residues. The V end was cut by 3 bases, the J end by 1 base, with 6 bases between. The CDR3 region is CASSFSRNTEAFF. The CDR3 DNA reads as TGTGCCAGCAGTTTTAGCCGGAACACTGAAGCTTTCTTT.

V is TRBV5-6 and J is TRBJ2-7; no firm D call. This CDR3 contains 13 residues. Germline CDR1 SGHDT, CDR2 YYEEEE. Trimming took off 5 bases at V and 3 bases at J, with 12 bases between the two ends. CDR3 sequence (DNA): TGTGCCAGCAGTCCCGAAGACTTCTACGAGCAGTACTTC. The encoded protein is CASSPEDFYEQYF.

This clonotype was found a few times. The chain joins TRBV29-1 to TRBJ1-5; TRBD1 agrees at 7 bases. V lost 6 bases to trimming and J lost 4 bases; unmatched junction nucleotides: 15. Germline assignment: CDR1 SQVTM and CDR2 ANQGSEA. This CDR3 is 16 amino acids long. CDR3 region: CSVLDRADGRNQPQHF. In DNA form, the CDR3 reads TGCAGCGTATTAGACAGGGCGGATGGCCGTAATCAGCCCCAGCATTTT.

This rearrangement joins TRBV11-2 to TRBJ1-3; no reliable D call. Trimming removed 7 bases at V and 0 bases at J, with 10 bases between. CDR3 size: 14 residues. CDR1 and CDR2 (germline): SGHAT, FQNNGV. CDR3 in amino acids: CASTWTVSGNTIYF. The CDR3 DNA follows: TGTGCCAGCACCTGGACGGTCTCTGGAAACACCATATATTTT.

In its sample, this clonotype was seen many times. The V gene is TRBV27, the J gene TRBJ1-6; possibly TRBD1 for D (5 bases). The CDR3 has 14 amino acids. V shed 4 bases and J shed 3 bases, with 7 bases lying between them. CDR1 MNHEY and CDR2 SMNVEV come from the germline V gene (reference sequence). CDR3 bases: TGTGCCAGCAGTTGGGGCTACTATAATTCACCCCTCCACTTT. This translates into CASSWGYYNSPLHF.

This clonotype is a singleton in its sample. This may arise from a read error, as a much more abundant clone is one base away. For the CDR3, the DNA is TGTGCCAGCCAAGTCCGCAGGGGCGGAGTTCATGGCGACACCTTC. Amino acid sequence: CASQVRRGGVHGDTF. The chain links TRBV6-1 to TRBJ1-2; D may be TRBD1 (6 bases). The germline V gene encodes CDR1 MNHNS and CDR2 SASEGT. CDR3 length: 15 amino acids.

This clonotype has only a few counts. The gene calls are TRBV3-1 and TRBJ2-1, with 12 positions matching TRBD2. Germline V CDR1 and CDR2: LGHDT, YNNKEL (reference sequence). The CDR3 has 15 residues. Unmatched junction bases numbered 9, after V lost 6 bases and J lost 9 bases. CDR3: CASSRLAGVGFEQFF. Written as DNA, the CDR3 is TGTGCCAGCAGTCGACTAGCGGGGGTAGGATTTGAGCAGTTCTTC.

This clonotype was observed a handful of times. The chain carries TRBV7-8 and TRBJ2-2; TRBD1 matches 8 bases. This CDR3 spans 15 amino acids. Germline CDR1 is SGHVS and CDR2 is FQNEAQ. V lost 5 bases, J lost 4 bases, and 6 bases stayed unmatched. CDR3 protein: CASSMDRVGTGELFF. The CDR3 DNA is TGTGCCAGCAGCATGGACAGGGTCGGCACCGGGGAGCTGTTTTTT.

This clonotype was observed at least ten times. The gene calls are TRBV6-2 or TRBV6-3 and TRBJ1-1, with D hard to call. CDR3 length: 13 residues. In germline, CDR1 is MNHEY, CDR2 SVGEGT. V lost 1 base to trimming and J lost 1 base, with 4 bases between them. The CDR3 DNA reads TGTGCCAGCAGTTACTTTCAGAACACTGAAGCTTTCTTT. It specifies CASSYFQNTEAFF.

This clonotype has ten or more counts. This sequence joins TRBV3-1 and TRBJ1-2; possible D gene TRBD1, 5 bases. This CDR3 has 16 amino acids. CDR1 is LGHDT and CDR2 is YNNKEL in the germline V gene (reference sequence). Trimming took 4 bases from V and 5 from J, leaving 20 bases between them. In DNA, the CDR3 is TGTGCCAGCAGCCCGTCGGTTACAGGCGTTTTATATGGCTACACCTTC. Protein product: CASSPSVTGVLYGYTF.

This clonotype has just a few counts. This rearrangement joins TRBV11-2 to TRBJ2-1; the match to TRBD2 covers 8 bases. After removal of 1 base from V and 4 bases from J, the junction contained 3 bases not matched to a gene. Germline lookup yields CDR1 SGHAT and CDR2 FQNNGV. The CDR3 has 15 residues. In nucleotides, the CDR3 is TGTGCCAGCAGCTTAGGTTTAGCGGGGTACAATGAGCAGTTCTTC. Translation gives CASSLGLAGYNEQFF. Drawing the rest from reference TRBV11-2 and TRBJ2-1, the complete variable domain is EAGVAQSPRYKIIEKRQSVAFWCNPISGHATLYWYQQILGQGPKLLIQFQNNGVVDDSQLPKDRFSAERLKGVDSTLKIQPAKLEDSAVYLCASSLGLAGYNEQFFGPGTRLTVL.

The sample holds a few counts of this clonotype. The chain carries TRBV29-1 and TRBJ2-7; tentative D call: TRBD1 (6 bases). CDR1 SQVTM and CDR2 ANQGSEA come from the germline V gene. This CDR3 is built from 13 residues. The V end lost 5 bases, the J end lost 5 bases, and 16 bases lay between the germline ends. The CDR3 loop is CSVRRGQINEQYF. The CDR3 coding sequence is TGCAGCGTTAGGCGCGGACAGATCAACGAGCAGTACTTC.

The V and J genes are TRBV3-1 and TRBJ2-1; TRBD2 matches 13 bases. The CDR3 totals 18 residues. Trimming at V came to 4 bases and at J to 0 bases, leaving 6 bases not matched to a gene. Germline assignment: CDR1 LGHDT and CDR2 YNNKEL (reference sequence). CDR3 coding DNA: TGTGCCAGCAGCCGCCGACTAGCGGGGGGCCACTCCTACAATGAGCAGTTCTTC. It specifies CASSRRLAGGHSYNEQFF.

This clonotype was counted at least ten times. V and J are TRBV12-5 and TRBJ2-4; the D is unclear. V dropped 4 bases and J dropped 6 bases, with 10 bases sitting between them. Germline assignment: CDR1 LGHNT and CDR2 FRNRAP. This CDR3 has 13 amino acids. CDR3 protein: CASGSGFRNIQYF. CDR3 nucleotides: TGTGCTAGTGGTTCCGGGTTCCGAAACATTCAGTACTTC. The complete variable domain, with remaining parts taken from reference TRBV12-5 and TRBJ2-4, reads DARVTQTPRHKVTEMGQEVTMRCQPILGHNTVFWYRQTMMQGLELLAYFRNRAPLDDSGMPKDRFSAEMPDATLATLKIQPSEPRDSAVYFCASGSGFRNIQYFGAGTRLSVL.

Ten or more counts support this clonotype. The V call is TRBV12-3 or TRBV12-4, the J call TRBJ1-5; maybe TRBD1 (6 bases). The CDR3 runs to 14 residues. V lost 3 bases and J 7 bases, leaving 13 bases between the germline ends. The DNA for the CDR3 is TGTGCCAGCAGTTTGGGGGCACAAGGACAGCCCCAGCATTTT. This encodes CASSLGAQGQPQHF.

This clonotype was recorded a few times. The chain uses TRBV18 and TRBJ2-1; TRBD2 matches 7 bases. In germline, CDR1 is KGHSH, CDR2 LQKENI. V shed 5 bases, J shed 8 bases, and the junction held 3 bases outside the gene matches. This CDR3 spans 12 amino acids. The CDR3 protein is CASSTRGDEQFF. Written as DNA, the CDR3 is TGTGCCAGCTCAACACGGGGGGATGAGCAGTTCTTC. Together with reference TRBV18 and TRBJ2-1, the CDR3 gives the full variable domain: NAGVMQNPRHLVRRRGQEARLRCSPMKGHSHVYWYRQLPEEGLKFMVYLQKENIIDESGMPKERFSAEFPKEGPSILRIQQVVRGDSAAYFCASSTRGDEQFFGPGTRLTVL.

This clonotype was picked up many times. DNA of the CDR3: TGTGCCAGCAGTTTCTTAGAGGGCGGCACTGAAGCTTTCTTT. Its protein product is CASSFLEGGTEAFF. V is TRBV12-3 or TRBV12-4 and J is TRBJ1-1; no clear D gene. The CDR3 sequence is 14 residues long. Trimming took off 3 bases at V and 4 bases at J, with 12 bases between the two ends.

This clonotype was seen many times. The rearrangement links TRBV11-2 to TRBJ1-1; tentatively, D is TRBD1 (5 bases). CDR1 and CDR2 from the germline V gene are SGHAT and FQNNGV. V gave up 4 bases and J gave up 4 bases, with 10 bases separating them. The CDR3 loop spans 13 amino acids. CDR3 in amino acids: CASSYSRVTEAFF. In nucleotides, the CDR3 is TGTGCCAGCAGCTACTCCAGGGTCACTGAAGCTTTCTTT.

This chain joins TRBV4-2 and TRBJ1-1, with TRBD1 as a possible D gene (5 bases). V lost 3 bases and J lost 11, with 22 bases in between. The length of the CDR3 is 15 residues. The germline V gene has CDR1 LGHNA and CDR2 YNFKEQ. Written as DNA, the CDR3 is TGTGCCAGCAGCCACCCTTCCAGCGCAGGGTCCAATGCTTTCTTT. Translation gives CASSHPSSAGSNAFF.

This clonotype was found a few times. CDR3 amino acids: CASSPRRGDRGYGETQYF. CDR3 DNA sequence: TGTGCCAGTAGTCCCAGGCGCGGGGACAGGGGGTATGGAGAGACCCAGTACTTC. This sequence joins TRBV19 and TRBJ2-5, with 11 bases identical to TRBD1. Unmatched junction bases numbered 15, after V lost 5 bases and J lost 4 bases. CDR3 length: 18 residues. The germline V gene encodes CDR1 LNHDA and CDR2 SQIVND (reference sequence).

CDR3: CASSQEMGHQETQYF. Here the CDR3 DNA reads TGTGCCAGCAGCCAAGAAATGGGCCATCAAGAGACCCAGTACTTC. The chain couples TRBV3-1 to TRBJ2-5; D is undetermined. Germline V gene lookup returns CDR1 LGHDT and CDR2 YNNKEL (reference sequence). The CDR3 has 15 residues. V lost 0 bases and J 2 bases, leaving 10 bases between the germline ends.

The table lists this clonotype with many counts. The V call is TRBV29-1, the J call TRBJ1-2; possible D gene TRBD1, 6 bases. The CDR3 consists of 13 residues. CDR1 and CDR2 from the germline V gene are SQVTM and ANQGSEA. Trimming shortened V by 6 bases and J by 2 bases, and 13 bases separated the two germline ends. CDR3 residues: CSVRGQVNYGYTF. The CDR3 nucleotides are TGCAGCGTACGGGGGCAGGTGAACTATGGCTACACCTTC.

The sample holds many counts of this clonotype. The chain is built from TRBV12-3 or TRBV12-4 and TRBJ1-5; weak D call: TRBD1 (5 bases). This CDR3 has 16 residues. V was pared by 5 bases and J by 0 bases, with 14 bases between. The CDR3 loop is CASSLTGPYSNQPQHF. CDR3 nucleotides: TGTGCCAGCAGTCTAACAGGTCCTTATAGCAATCAGCCCCAGCATTTT.

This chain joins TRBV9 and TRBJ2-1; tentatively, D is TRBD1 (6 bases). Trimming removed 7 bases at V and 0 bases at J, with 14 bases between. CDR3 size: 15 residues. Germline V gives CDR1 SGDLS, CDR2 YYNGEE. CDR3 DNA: TGTGCCAGCTCCAGGGGCACCAGCTCCTACAATGAGCAGTTCTTC. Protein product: CASSRGTSSYNEQFF.

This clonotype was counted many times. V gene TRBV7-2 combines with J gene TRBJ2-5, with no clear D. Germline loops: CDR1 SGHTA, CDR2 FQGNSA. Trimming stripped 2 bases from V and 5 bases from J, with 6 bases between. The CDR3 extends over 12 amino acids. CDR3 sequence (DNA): TGTGCCAGCAGCTTACGTGCGGAGACCCAGTACTTC. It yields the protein CASSLRAETQYF.